Listed below are T cell receptor beta chains from one sample, sequenced in a study of immune evolution from preneoplasia to lung adenocarcinoma. The method was immunoSEQ multiplex PCR; TCRdb's version includes in-frame clones alone and lacks a portion of them. In the table there are around 41,000 clones, more than 60% of which are singletons. The material sequenced was FFPE invasive lung adenocarcinoma tissue. These receptors came from a person in their sixties or seventies with lung adenocarcinoma. The CDR3 runs from the conserved cysteine through the conserved F or W. The D gene is left open where the match is weak. Clone size is shown for a subset of rows, as once, few, many or a class of expanded clone.

j_call v_call d_call clone_size cdr3_aa cdr3_nt
TRBJ1-1 TRBV5-1 NA once CASSLDIGRSEAFF TGCGCCAGCAGCTTGGATATTGGGCGGAGTGAAGCTTTCTTT
TRBJ2-7 TRBV18 NA NA CASSWDKPYEQYF TGTGCCAGCTCATGGGACAAGCCCTACGAGCAGTACTTC
TRBJ2-5 TRBV5-4 NA NA CASSLGPSGETQYF TGTGCCAGCAGCTTGGGGCCCTCAGGGGAGACCCAGTACTTC
TRBJ1-1 TRBV6-5 NA NA CASREGRMNTEAFF TGTGCCAGCAGGGAAGGACGGATGAACACTGAAGCTTTCTTT
TRBJ2-1 TRBV15 NA NA CATSRDSRGGYNEQFF TGTGCCACCAGCAGAGATAGTAGGGGGGGCTACAATGAGCAGTTCTTC
TRBJ2-5 TRBV14 TRBD1 NA CASRGQGARETQYF TGTGCCAGCAGGGGACAGGGGGCGCGAGAGACCCAGTACTTC
TRBJ2-2 TRBV13 TRBD1 NA CASSSRQGAGELFF TGTGCCAGCAGTTCTCGACAGGGGGCCGGGGAGCTGTTTTTT
TRBJ2-3 TRBV7-2 NA once CATKDYLGDTQYF TGTGCCACCAAGGACTACCTCGGAGATACGCAGTATTTT
TRBJ2-1 TRBV9 TRBD2 NA CASSVRSGRMVEQFF TGTGCCAGCAGCGTAAGAAGCGGGAGAATGGTTGAGCAGTTCTTC
TRBJ2-5 TRBV9 NA NA CASSVGGGRETQYF TGTGCCAGCAGCGTAGGCGGGGGCAGAGAGACCCAGTACTTC
TRBJ1-1 TRBV27 NA NA CASSLSYRSNTEAFF TGTGCCAGCAGTTTATCATACAGGTCGAACACTGAAGCTTTCTTT
TRBJ1-1 TRBV7-2 NA NA CASSPGRVNTEAFF TGTGCCAGCAGCCCCGGACGGGTGAACACTGAAGCTTTCTTT
TRBJ2-1 TRBV28 NA NA CASSLRGDLSEQFF TGTGCCAGCAGTTTACGGGGTGACCTCAGTGAGCAGTTCTTC
TRBJ2-7 TRBV25-1 NA NA CASSELGRRTSSYEQYF TGTGCCAGCAGTGAATTGGGTAGGCGGACGAGCTCCTACGAGCAGTACTTC
TRBJ2-6 TRBV9 NA few CATSVGSGGPGANVLTF TGTGCCACGAGCGTGGGGTCCGGCGGTCCTGGGGCCAACGTCCTGACTTTC
TRBJ1-1 TRBV5-1 NA NA CASSLVMNTEAFF TGCGCCAGCAGCTTGGTTATGAACACTGAAGCTTTCTTT
TRBJ2-2 TRBV5-5 TRBD1 NA CASSPQRAGGFSGELFF TGTGCCAGCAGCCCACAACGGGCAGGGGGATTTTCCGGGGAGCTGTTTTTT
TRBJ2-7 TRBV5-8 NA NA CASSLGGRFTYEQYF TGTGCCAGCAGCTTGGGAGGGCGGTTCACCTACGAGCAGTACTTC
TRBJ1-1 TRBV7-9 TRBD1 NA CASSQGVGTEAFF TGTGCCAGCAGCCAGGGGGTTGGCACTGAAGCTTTCTTT
TRBJ2-1 TRBV7-2 TRBD2 NA CASSFGGTGGSYNEQFF TGTGCCAGCAGCTTTGGCGGGACGGGGGGCTCCTACAATGAGCAGTTCTTC
TRBJ2-3 TRBV19 NA NA CASSKGSTDTQYF TGTGCCAGTAGTAAGGGTAGCACAGATACGCAGTATTTT
TRBJ1-2 TRBV7-2 NA NA CASSLQASNYGYTF TGTGCCAGCAGCCTTCAAGCGTCTAACTATGGCTACACCTTC
TRBJ2-7 TRBV28 NA NA CASSFPPLNEQYF TGTGCCAGCAGTTTCCCGCCCCTCAACGAGCAGTACTTC
TRBJ1-1 TRBV28 NA NA CASREARGASYAFF TGTGCCAGCAGGGAAGCTAGGGGGGCGTCTTATGCTTTCTTT
TRBJ2-3 TRBV27 TRBD1 NA CASRRDRGTDTQYF TGTGCCAGCAGACGGGACAGGGGCACAGATACGCAGTATTTT
TRBJ1-1 TRBV6-6 NA NA CASSYRNTEAFF TGTGCCAGCAGTTACCGCAACACTGAAGCTTTCTTT
TRBJ1-1 TRBV5-4 TRBD1 NA CASSEGGNRGNTEAFF TGTGCCAGCAGCGAGGGGGGAAACAGGGGGAACACTGAAGCTTTCTTT
TRBJ2-7 TRBV5-1 TRBD1 NA CASSSGQGVFGEQYF TGCGCCAGCAGCTCGGGACAGGGGGTTTTCGGCGAGCAGTACTTC
TRBJ2-5 TRBV5-6 NA NA CASSSGGTAEETQYF TGTGCCAGCAGCTCAGGCGGGACCGCGGAAGAGACCCAGTACTTC
TRBJ1-1 TRBV5-1 NA NA CASSVGKWATEAFF TGCGCCAGCAGCGTGGGGAAGTGGGCTACTGAAGCTTTCTTT
TRBJ2-3 TRBV6-5 NA NA CASSSDLPATDTQYF TGTGCCAGCAGTTCGGACTTGCCGGCCACAGATACGCAGTATTTT
TRBJ1-5 TRBV6-6 NA NA CASSVPGGPQHF TGTGCCAGCAGCGTTCCCGGGGGGCCCCAGCATTTT
TRBJ2-7 TRBV19 TRBD1 NA CASSDRVTSLYEQYF TGTGCCAGTAGTGACAGGGTGACGAGTCTCTACGAGCAGTACTTC
TRBJ2-3 TRBV11-3 NA NA CASSLGPTDTQYF TGTGCCAGCAGCTTGGGGCCGACAGATACGCAGTATTTT
TRBJ1-5 TRBV30 NA few CAWSVGNHQPQHF TGTGCCTGGAGTGTCGGAAACCATCAGCCCCAGCATTTT
TRBJ1-2 TRBV5-1 NA NA CASSQDSSGGYTF TGCGCCAGCAGCCAGGACAGTAGCGGTGGCTACACCTTC
TRBJ2-1 TRBV9 NA NA CATSPGDGDEQFF TGTGCCACCAGCCCCGGGGATGGCGATGAGCAGTTCTTC
TRBJ2-1 TRBV6-4 TRBD2 NA CASPSGRARNEQFF TGTGCCAGCCCTAGCGGGAGGGCGAGGAATGAGCAGTTCTTC
TRBJ2-1 TRBV7-3 TRBD2 NA CASSLRAGGPSSEQFF TGTGCCAGCAGCTTAAGGGCGGGAGGGCCGAGCAGTGAGCAGTTCTTC
TRBJ2-3 TRBV11-2 NA NA CASSLGIRGSADTQYF TGTGCCAGCAGCTTAGGGATAAGGGGTTCCGCAGATACGCAGTATTTT
TRBJ2-7 TRBV7-9 NA hyperexpanded CASSLSVGTASYEQYF TGTGCCAGCAGCTTAAGTGTGGGGACGGCCTCCTACGAGCAGTACTTC
TRBJ1-1 TRBV28 NA NA CASSYGGTEAFF TGTGCCAGCAGTTATGGTGGCACTGAAGCTTTCTTT
TRBJ2-3 TRBV2 NA NA CASSERGLITGTDTQYF TGTGCCAGCAGTGAACGGGGATTGATTACGGGCACAGATACGCAGTATTTT
TRBJ2-2 TRBV18 TRBD2 NA CASSPPSGTGELFF TGTGCCAGCTCACCTCCTAGCGGGACCGGGGAGCTGTTTTTT
TRBJ1-2 TRBV5-6 NA NA CASTLTGRSYGYTF TGTGCCAGCACCTTGACAGGCCGCTCATATGGCTACACCTTC
TRBJ1-1 TRBV28 NA NA CASSFVVGGATEAFF TGTGCCAGCAGTTTCGTGGTAGGGGGGGCCACTGAAGCTTTCTTT
TRBJ2-6 TRBV5-5 NA NA CASSLTDRGSGANVLTF TGTGCCAGCAGCTTAACGGACAGAGGCTCTGGGGCCAACGTCCTGACTTTC
TRBJ1-5 TRBV28 NA NA CASSSFMGQPQHF TGTGCCAGCAGTTCCTTCATGGGTCAGCCCCAGCATTTT
TRBJ2-5 TRBV2 NA once CASNPRVGTQYF TGTGCCTCCAACCCCCGCGTCGGGACCCAGTACTTC
TRBJ2-3 TRBV11-2 TRBD2 NA CASSSVAGGPDTQYF TGTGCCAGCAGCTCGGTAGCGGGAGGCCCAGATACGCAGTATTTT
TRBJ2-1 TRBV9 TRBD1 NA CASSEGTGLYNEQFF TGTGCCAGCAGCGAGGGGACAGGGCTCTACAATGAGCAGTTCTTC
TRBJ2-5 TRBV9 NA few CASSLRDFQETQYF TGTGCCAGCAGCCTCCGGGACTTTCAAGAGACCCAGTACTTC
TRBJ1-2 TRBV28 NA NA CASSSLATAYGYTF TGTGCCAGCAGTTCCCTTGCGACAGCCTATGGCTACACCTTC
TRBJ2-3 TRBV7-9 NA NA CASSPNTDTQYF TGTGCCAGCAGTCCCAACACAGATACGCAGTATTTT